The 17 T cell receptor beta chains below were found in one sample sequenced in a study of beta chain features in type 1 diabetes. The study, taken as a whole, reports: When Type 1 diabetes patients were examined, their TCRB CDR3s proved moderately but significantly shorter in all four CD4+ subsets.

Isolated RNA was reverse transcribed in full, so expressed TCRB transcripts were sequenced. Sequenced by immunoSEQ multiplex PCR; TCRdb stores in-frame clones only, minus some. This sample yields fewer than 400,000 clones, of which 9.3% are seen a single time; roughly 1% belongs to the top ten. These receptors lack a known antigen. Sequenced input: central memory CD4+ T cells from blood. Receptor source: a young man with type 1 diabetes.

The chain couples TRBV29-1 to TRBJ1-2; no definite D call. Germline V gives CDR1 SQVTM, CDR2 ANQGSEA. With 6 bases removed from V and 7 bases from J, the gap between germline ends came to 15 bases. The CDR3 length is 12 residues. Written as DNA, the CDR3 is TGCAGCGTCCGATCCCTAGGGAGTGGCTACACCTTC. The encoded protein is CSVRSLGSGYTF.

This clone was counted only a few times. The V and J genes are TRBV10-2 and TRBJ1-2; D remains ambiguous. V lost 4 bases and J lost 6, with 12 bases in between. The CDR3 length is 13 residues. From germline, CDR1 is WSHSY and CDR2 SAAADI. CDR3 sequence (DNA): TGCGCCAGCAGTGCCCCCACCCGGGATGGCTACACCTTC. It specifies CASSAPTRDGYTF.

This clone was seen a few times. The chain has TRBV5-1 and TRBJ1-4; maybe TRBD1 (5 bases). The CDR3 totals 15 residues. Germline CDR1 is SGHRS and CDR2 is YFSETQ. Trimming removed 6 bases at V and 0 bases at J, with 12 bases between. CDR3 DNA: TGCGCCAGCAACCCCGGGGCGTCAACTAATGAAAAACTGTTTTTT. This sequence encodes CASNPGASTNEKLFF. Filled out from reference TRBV5-1 and TRBJ1-4, the complete variable domain reads KAGVTQTPRYLIKTRGQQVTLSCSPISGHRSVSWYQQTPGQGLQFLFEYFSETQRNKGNFPGRFSGRQFSNSRSEMNVSTLELGDSALYLCASNPGASTNEKLFFGSGTQLSVL.

There are a few counts of this clone. The rearrangement links TRBV6-5 to TRBJ1-2; no clear D. This CDR3 contains 13 residues. From germline, CDR1 is MNHEY and CDR2 SVGAGI. Trimming removed 5 bases at V and 7 bases at J, with 14 bases between. The CDR3: CASSRKSWSGYTF. In DNA, the CDR3 is TGTGCCAGCAGTCGAAAATCATGGAGTGGCTACACCTTC.

V is TRBV5-1 and J is TRBJ2-1; 7 nucleotides agree with TRBD2. The CDR3 totals 13 residues. Germline V gives CDR1 SGHRS, CDR2 YFSETQ. Trimming took 3 bases from V and 5 from J; bases not matched to a gene: 2. CDR3 region: CASSWGGHNEQFF. The CDR3 coding sequence is TGCGCCAGCAGCTGGGGAGGGCACAATGAGCAGTTCTTC.

A few counts support this clone. The V gene is TRBV5-5, the J gene TRBJ2-1; D is undetermined. The CDR3 runs to 12 residues. Germline assignment: CDR1 SGHKS and CDR2 YYEKEE (reference sequence). With 0 bases removed from V and 6 bases from J, the gap between germline ends came to 4 bases. CDR3 nucleotide sequence: TGTGCCAGCAGCTTGGGCAGCAATGAGCAGTTCTTC. This sequence encodes CASSLGSNEQFF.

This clone was counted a few times. The V and J genes are TRBV18 and TRBJ2-2; D remains unclear. Germline V gene sequence: CDR1 KGHSH, CDR2 LQKENI. Trimming stripped 1 base from V and 1 base from J, with 10 bases between. The CDR3 loop spans 16 amino acids. CDR3 amino acids: CASSPLTGENTGELFF. CDR3 coding DNA: TGTGCCAGCTCACCACTCACTGGAGAGAACACCGGGGAGCTGTTTTTT.

This clone was counted between two and nine times. The rearrangement uses TRBV6-5 and TRBJ2-7; 11 nucleotides align to TRBD1. CDR1 MNHEY and CDR2 SVGAGI come from the germline V gene. V lost 6 bases, J lost 2 bases, and 6 bases stayed unmatched. There are 15 residues in the CDR3. The CDR3 loop reads CASSMEGQGAYEQYF. The CDR3 nucleotides are TGTGCCAGCAGCATGGAGGGACAGGGGGCCTACGAGCAGTACTTC.

This clone has only a few counts. V is TRBV2 and J is TRBJ2-2; TRBD2 agrees at 7 bases. There are 15 residues in the CDR3. Germline lookup yields CDR1 SNHLY and CDR2 FYNNEI. J gave up 3 bases and V 4 bases, and 5 bases lay outside the gene matches. The CDR3 sequence: CASSVTLADTGELFF. The CDR3 region has the DNA TGTGCCAGCAGTGTAACGCTAGCGGACACCGGGGAGCTGTTTTTT.

This sequence joins TRBV2 and TRBJ2-2; 9 nucleotides agree with TRBD2. Germline V gene data show CDR1 as SNHLY and CDR2 as FYNNEI. The ends lost 2 bases at V and 6 bases at J; junction bases unmatched: 1. The CDR3 contains 14 residues. CDR3 sequence: CASSEIAGAGELFF. CDR3 sequence (DNA): TGTGCCAGCAGTGAAATAGCGGGGGCCGGGGAGCTGTTTTTT.

This clone was seen a few times. V gene TRBV29-1 combines with J gene TRBJ2-7; the match to TRBD1 covers 8 bases. Germline V gene lookup returns CDR1 SQVTM and CDR2 ANQGSEA. The CDR3 has 13 amino acids. V shed 6 bases, J shed 1 base, and the junction held 5 bases outside the gene matches. This CDR3 reads CSVMTGVSYEQYF. The CDR3 DNA reads as TGCAGCGTGATGACAGGGGTATCCTACGAGCAGTACTTC.

The V call is TRBV5-1, the J call TRBJ2-1; 10 nucleotides align to TRBD2. The J segment lost 6 bases and the V segment lost 0 bases, leaving 3 bases of the junction unmatched. The CDR3 has 15 amino acids. The germline CDR1 and CDR2 sequences are SGHRS and YFSETQ. The CDR3 DNA reads TGCGCCAGCAGCTTGGAACTAGCGGGGCCCAATGAGCAGTTCTTC. Translated: CASSLELAGPNEQFF.

This clone was seen a few times. V usage is TRBV30 and J usage is TRBJ1-6; D is unclear. The CDR3 is 14 residues long. CDR1 is GTSNPN and CDR2 is SVGIG in the germline V gene (reference sequence). V was shortened by 0 bases and J by 5 bases, with 8 bases between the two germline ends. The CDR3 protein is CAWSVTENNSPLHF. For the CDR3, the DNA is TGTGCCTGGAGTGTAACAGAAAATAATTCACCCCTCCACTTT. The entire variable domain, with the rest obtained from reference TRBV30 and TRBJ1-6, is as follows: SQTIHQWPATLVQPVGSPLSLECTVEGTSNPNLYWYRQAAGRGLQLLFYSVGIGQISSEVPQNLSASRPQDRQFILSSKKLLLSDSGFYLCAWSVTENNSPLHFGNGTRLTVT.

This chain joins TRBV12-5 and TRBJ2-3; 8 nucleotides line up with TRBD1. Unmatched junction bases numbered 4, after V lost 6 bases and J lost 5 bases. CDR3 length equals 13 residues. Per germline, CDR1 LGHNT and CDR2 FRNRAP. CDR3: CASGTDRGDTQYF. The CDR3 region has the DNA TGTGCTAGTGGCACCGACAGGGGAGATACGCAGTATTTT. The whole variable domain, remainder taken from reference TRBV12-5 and TRBJ2-3, is DARVTQTPRHKVTEMGQEVTMRCQPILGHNTVFWYRQTMMQGLELLAYFRNRAPLDDSGMPKDRFSAEMPDATLATLKIQPSEPRDSAVYFCASGTDRGDTQYFGPGTRLTVL.

The chain has TRBV9 and TRBJ2-3; no definite D call. There are 14 residues in the CDR3. V was cut by 3 bases and J by 3 bases, with 11 bases left in between. Germline V lookup: CDR1 SGDLS, CDR2 YYNGEE. The CDR3 is CASSGPGRTDTQYF. The CDR3 coding sequence is TGTGCCAGCAGCGGCCCTGGGCGTACAGATACGCAGTATTTT. Together with reference TRBV9 and TRBJ2-3, the CDR3 gives the full variable domain: DSGVTQTPKHLITATGQRVTLRCSPRSGDLSVYWYQQSLDQGLQFLIQYYNGEERAKGNILERFSAQQFPDLHSELNLSSLELGDSALYFCASSGPGRTDTQYFGPGTRLTVL.

This clone was counted many times. V and J are TRBV11-2 and TRBJ2-7; no reliable D call. Germline V lookup: CDR1 SGHAT, CDR2 FQNNGV. This CDR3 comprises 12 residues. V was clipped by 5 bases and J by 4 bases, with 9 bases between them. The CDR3 sequence: CASSRDGYEQYF. Written as DNA, the CDR3 is TGTGCCAGCAGCCGAGACGGTTACGAGCAGTACTTC.

The chain links TRBV6-6 to TRBJ1-2; 7 bases line up with TRBD1. With V trimmed by 5 bases and J by 7 bases, 13 bases remained unmatched. Per the germline V gene, CDR1 is MNHNY and CDR2 is SVGAGI (reference sequence). The CDR3 extends over 15 amino acids. For the CDR3, the DNA is TGTGCCAGCAGTCCCAGGGCAGGGGGAAGTGTTGGCTACACCTTC. Its translation: CASSPRAGGSVGYTF.